A selection of T cell receptor beta chains follows, all from one sample in a study of control samples from healthy donors and cancer patients. The assay was immunoSEQ multiplex PCR, and TCRdb's table has in-frame clones only and misses some. Of more than 95,000 clones in the sample, roughly 92% were seen once. Sequenced material: PBMCs. These receptor sequences come from an elderly man with head and neck cancer. CDR3s include the opening cysteine and the closing phenylalanine or tryptophan. The order of the fields is J gene, V gene, D gene, clone size, CDR3 length, CDR3 DNA, CDR3 protein. D genes are given only for firm matches. Clone size is shown for a subset of rows, as once, few, many or a class of expanded clone.

J: TRBJ2-5; V: TRBV4-2; D: -; size: -; length: 16; DNA: TGTGCCAGCAGCCAAGAACGGCGTGGATACCAAGAGACCCAGTACTTC; CDR3: CASSQERRGYQETQYF
J: TRBJ2-3; V: TRBV5-4; D: -; size: -; length: 16; DNA: TGTGCCAGCAGCTTGGCCGTGGCGGGCGGTCCGGATACGCAGTATTTT; CDR3: CASSLAVAGGPDTQYF
J: TRBJ2-3; V: TRBV18; D: TRBD2; size: -; length: 14; DNA: TGTGCCAGCTCACCTAGCGGGGGGGCAAGAAAGCAGTATTTT; CDR3: CASSPSGGARKQYF
J: TRBJ2-3; V: TRBV24-1; D: TRBD2; size: -; length: 18; DNA: TGTGCCACCAGTGATCCCCGGAGGGGCGGGAGGGAACGAGATACGCAGTATTTT; CDR3: CATSDPRRGGRERDTQYF
J: TRBJ2-1; V: TRBV4-3; D: TRBD2; size: -; length: 16; DNA: TGCACCAGCAGCCAAGGGACTAGCGGGAGCGGAGATGAGCAGTTCTTC; CDR3: CTSSQGTSGSGDEQFF
J: TRBJ2-5; V: TRBV4-2; D: TRBD2; size: -; length: 16; DNA: TGTGCCAGCAGCCAAGGCCTAAGGACTAGCGAAGAGACCCAGTACTTC; CDR3: CASSQGLRTSEETQYF
J: TRBJ1-3; V: TRBV10-3; D: -; size: once; length: 16; DNA: TGTGCCATCAGTGCACCGGACGGAAACTCTGGAAACACCATATATTTT; CDR3: CAISAPDGNSGNTIYF
J: TRBJ1-1; V: TRBV3-1/TRBV3-2; D: TRBD1; size: -; length: 17; DNA: TGTGCCAGCACTTCGACAGGGGGCCGGCTCCTGAACACTGAAGCTTTCTTT; CDR3: CASTSTGGRLLNTEAFF
J: TRBJ1-1; V: TRBV12-3/TRBV12-4; D: TRBD1; size: -; length: 13; DNA: TGTGCCAGCAGTTGGACAGGGCCCACTGAAGCTTTCTTT; CDR3: CASSWTGPTEAFF
J: TRBJ2-7; V: TRBV2; D: -; size: -; length: 11; DNA: TGTGCCAGCATAAGGGCCTACGAGCAGTACTTC; CDR3: CASIRAYEQYF
J: TRBJ1-2; V: TRBV19; D: TRBD1; size: -; length: 14; DNA: TGTGCCAGTAGGGGGGGACAGACAAACTATGGCTACACCTTC; CDR3: CASRGGQTNYGYTF
J: TRBJ2-1; V: TRBV14; D: -; size: -; length: 11; DNA: TGTGCCAGCAGCCGTTACAATGAGCAGTTCTTC; CDR3: CASSRYNEQFF
J: TRBJ1-4; V: TRBV11-2; D: -; size: few; length: 15; DNA: TGTGCCAGCAGCTTAGGTCTGGGGAGGGATGAAAAACTGTTTTTT; CDR3: CASSLGLGRDEKLFF
J: TRBJ1-2; V: TRBV5-6; D: TRBD1; size: -; length: 14; DNA: TGTGCCAGCAGCTTGGCCCGAACAGGGGGTGGCTACACCTTC; CDR3: CASSLARTGGGYTF
J: TRBJ1-5; V: TRBV5-1; D: TRBD1; size: -; length: 14; DNA: TGCGCCAGCAGCGCTGGACAGGGGGGACAGCCCCAGCATTTT; CDR3: CASSAGQGGQPQHF
J: TRBJ2-2; V: TRBV4-1; D: TRBD2; size: -; length: 15; DNA: TGCGCCAGCAGCTTAGCGGGGGGCTGGACCGGGGAGCTGTTTTTT; CDR3: CASSLAGGWTGELFF
J: TRBJ1-6; V: TRBV27; D: -; size: -; length: 19; DNA: TGTGCCAGCAGGGGGGTCGTTGCTGGGACGGCGCGGGTTAATTCACCCCTCCACTTT; CDR3: CASRGVVAGTARVNSPLHF
J: TRBJ1-2; V: TRBV3-1/TRBV3-2; D: TRBD1; size: -; length: 13; DNA: TGTGCCAGCAGCCCCGGGACAGGTTTCGGCTACACCTTC; CDR3: CASSPGTGFGYTF
J: TRBJ2-7; V: TRBV5-4; D: TRBD1; size: -; length: 18; DNA: TGTGCCAGCAGCTTGGCGCTTGGGGTCGGGACAGGGCACTACGAGCAGTACTTC; CDR3: CASSLALGVGTGHYEQYF
J: TRBJ2-5; V: TRBV5-1; D: -; size: -; length: 15; DNA: TGCGCCAGCAGCTTGGCCCGCGGGGAGCCTTCGACCCAGTACTTC; CDR3: CASSLARGEPSTQYF
J: TRBJ2-7; V: TRBV9; D: -; size: -; length: 13; DNA: TGTGCCAGCAGCGTAGTCGGAGTGGGCGAGCAGTACTTC; CDR3: CASSVVGVGEQYF
J: TRBJ1-3; V: TRBV13; D: -; size: -; length: 13; DNA: TGTGCCAGCAGCTTGGGTCGAGGAAACACCATATATTTT; CDR3: CASSLGRGNTIYF
J: TRBJ2-2; V: TRBV6-5; D: -; size: -; length: 15; DNA: TGTGCCAGCAGTTACTCGTCTTCCAACACCGGGGAGCTGTTTTTT; CDR3: CASSYSSSNTGELFF
J: TRBJ1-4; V: TRBV11-2; D: TRBD1; size: once; length: 14; DNA: TGTGCCAGCAGCGAATCGACAGGGGGCAGAAAACTGTTTTTT; CDR3: CASSESTGGRKLFF
J: TRBJ2-6; V: TRBV11-2; D: -; size: -; length: 13; DNA: TGTGCCAGCAGCTCTGCAGGGGCCAACGTCCTGACTTTC; CDR3: CASSSAGANVLTF
J: TRBJ2-5; V: TRBV6-2/TRBV6-3; D: TRBD1; size: -; length: 17; DNA: TGTGCCAGCAGCACGGGGGCGACAGGGGGCGCCGGGGAGACCCAGTACTTC; CDR3: CASSTGATGGAGETQYF
J: TRBJ2-2; V: TRBV5-1; D: TRBD2; size: -; length: 15; DNA: TGCGCCAGCAGCCCGGGACTAGCGGTTCCCGGGGAGCTGTTTTTT; CDR3: CASSPGLAVPGELFF
J: TRBJ1-4; V: TRBV7-6; D: -; size: -; length: 15; DNA: TGTGCCAGCAGCAAAAACGGGGCAACTAATGAAAAACTGTTTTTT; CDR3: CASSKNGATNEKLFF
J: TRBJ1-2; V: TRBV2; D: TRBD1; size: -; length: 12; DNA: TGTGCCAGTGACAGGGCCGGGCATGGCTACACCTTC; CDR3: CASDRAGHGYTF
J: TRBJ2-7; V: TRBV19; D: TRBD1; size: -; length: 14; DNA: TGTGCTACCAGGGACAGGGTCATCTCCTACGAGCAGTACTTC; CDR3: CATRDRVISYEQYF
J: TRBJ1-3; V: TRBV5-5; D: -; size: -; length: 17; DNA: TGTGCCAGCAGCCAGTCCCCCCCGACACTGGGAGGCAACACCATATATTTT; CDR3: CASSQSPPTLGGNTIYF
J: TRBJ1-6; V: TRBV19; D: -; size: -; length: 15; DNA: TGTGCCAGTAGTATCTCTGGTCCCGGTAATTCACCCCTCCACTTT; CDR3: CASSISGPGNSPLHF
J: TRBJ1-4; V: TRBV5-4; D: -; size: -; length: 15; DNA: TGTGCCAGCAGCTTGGCACCGGGAACTAATGAAAAACTGTTTTTT; CDR3: CASSLAPGTNEKLFF
J: TRBJ1-1; V: TRBV27; D: -; size: -; length: 17; DNA: TGTGCCAGCAGTTTAGTGGGTTGGGAGGGGGAGGGAACTGAAGCTTTCTTT; CDR3: CASSLVGWEGEGTEAFF
J: TRBJ1-2; V: TRBV6-5; D: -; size: -; length: 14; DNA: TGTGCCAGCAGACCTCGGGGGGGAAGCTATGGCTACACCTTC; CDR3: CASRPRGGSYGYTF
J: TRBJ1-2; V: TRBV3-1/TRBV3-2; D: -; size: few; length: 15; DNA: TGTGCCAGCAGCCATGGACAGAGCTCTAACTATGGCTACACCTTC; CDR3: CASSHGQSSNYGYTF
J: TRBJ2-3; V: TRBV7-6; D: TRBD2; size: once; length: 18; DNA: TGTGCCAGCAGCTTGGGACTAGCGGGAGGGGCTAGCACAGATACGCAGTATTTT; CDR3: CASSLGLAGGASTDTQYF
J: TRBJ1-3; V: TRBV7-2; D: -; size: -; length: 17; DNA: TGTGCCAGCAGCTCGGGGCACAGACTCCGCTCTGGAAACACCATATATTTT; CDR3: CASSSGHRLRSGNTIYF
J: TRBJ2-7; V: TRBV20-1; D: -; size: -; length: 11; DNA: TGCAGTGCTGGAGGGGTCTACGAGCAGTACTTC; CDR3: CSAGGVYEQYF
J: TRBJ2-7; V: TRBV15; D: TRBD2; size: -; length: 15; DNA: TGTGCCACCAGCCCCGGGGGGGGGATGACCTACGAGCAGTACTTC; CDR3: CATSPGGGMTYEQYF
J: TRBJ1-5; V: TRBV30; D: TRBD1; size: once; length: 16; DNA: TGTGCCTGGAGTGAAAATTCCGGGACAGATTCTCAGCCCCAGCATTTT; CDR3: CAWSENSGTDSQPQHF
J: TRBJ1-3; V: TRBV5-6; D: -; size: -; length: 16; DNA: TGTGCCAGCAGCAGAAGGGTCGGGGTGACTGGAAACACCATATATTTT; CDR3: CASSRRVGVTGNTIYF
J: TRBJ2-3; V: TRBV6-6; D: TRBD2; size: -; length: 16; DNA: TGTGCCAGCAGTCGACCCTTTAGCGGGAGCGCAGATACGCAGTATTTT; CDR3: CASSRPFSGSADTQYF
J: TRBJ2-7; V: TRBV29-1; D: -; size: -; length: 11; DNA: TGCAGCGTTGACAGGGGCTTCGAGCAGTACTTC; CDR3: CSVDRGFEQYF
J: TRBJ2-7; V: TRBV5-1; D: TRBD2; size: -; length: 15; DNA: TGCGCCAGCAGCCCTATAGCGGGGGCGTCCTACGAGCAGTACTTC; CDR3: CASSPIAGASYEQYF
J: TRBJ1-4; V: TRBV18; D: TRBD1; size: -; length: 15; DNA: TGTGCCAGCTCACCACGAGACAGGGTAAATGAAAAACTGTTTTTT; CDR3: CASSPRDRVNEKLFF
J: TRBJ2-5; V: TRBV9; D: -; size: -; length: 12; DNA: TGTGCCAGCAACGGAGCGGGAGAGACCCAGTACTTC; CDR3: CASNGAGETQYF
J: TRBJ2-1; V: TRBV4-3; D: TRBD2; size: -; length: 15; DNA: TGCGCCAGCAGCCAAGATAGCGGGACCTACAATGAGCAGTTCTTC; CDR3: CASSQDSGTYNEQFF
J: TRBJ2-1; V: TRBV4-3; D: TRBD2; size: -; length: 20; DNA: TGCGCCAGCAGCCAAGTGAGGGGACTAGCGGGAGGGCGAGGGTACAATGAGCAGTTCTTC; CDR3: CASSQVRGLAGGRGYNEQFF
J: TRBJ2-4; V: TRBV6-6; D: TRBD1; size: -; length: 16; DNA: TGTGCCAGCAGTTACCCCGCAGGACAGGGGGTCGGGGTTCCGTACTTC; CDR3: CASSYPAGQGVGVPYF
J: TRBJ1-5; V: TRBV19; D: -; size: -; length: 15; DNA: TGTGCCAGTAGTATAGGTGGGAATAGCAATCAGCCCCAGCATTTT; CDR3: CASSIGGNSNQPQHF
J: TRBJ2-7; V: TRBV6-6; D: TRBD1; size: -; length: 16; DNA: TGTGCCAGCAGGTACCCTCGGGACAGGGGTTACGGCGAGCAGTACTTC; CDR3: CASRYPRDRGYGEQYF
J: TRBJ1-5; V: TRBV6-4; D: -; size: -; length: 14; DNA: TGTGCCAGCAGTGTTAGGGAAGGCAATCAGCCCCAGCATTTT; CDR3: CASSVREGNQPQHF
J: TRBJ2-1; V: TRBV19; D: TRBD2; size: -; length: 16; DNA: TGTGCCAGTAGTATATCTCATAGCGGGCCCTTAGGTGAGCAGTTCTTC; CDR3: CASSISHSGPLGEQFF
J: TRBJ2-4; V: TRBV2; D: -; size: -; length: 13; DNA: TGTGCCAGCAGCCTCGAGCAGGGTCACATTCAGTACTTC; CDR3: CASSLEQGHIQYF
J: TRBJ1-4; V: TRBV11-2; D: -; size: -; length: 15; DNA: TGTGCCAGCAGCAAGGTCAGGACGGCTAATGAAAAACTGTTTTTT; CDR3: CASSKVRTANEKLFF
J: TRBJ2-3; V: TRBV6-2/TRBV6-3; D: TRBD2; size: -; length: 15; DNA: TGTGCCAGCAGTTACGGACTAGCGGGCACAGATACGCAGTATTTT; CDR3: CASSYGLAGTDTQYF
J: TRBJ2-5; V: TRBV7-6; D: -; size: -; length: 13; DNA: TGTGCCAGCAGCCCTCTGGCACAAGAGACCCAGTACTTC; CDR3: CASSPLAQETQYF
J: TRBJ2-7; V: TRBV12-5; D: -; size: -; length: 15; DNA: TGTGCTAGTGGCTTGACTCCGGGACTTCCCTTAGAGCAGTACTTC; CDR3: CASGLTPGLPLEQYF